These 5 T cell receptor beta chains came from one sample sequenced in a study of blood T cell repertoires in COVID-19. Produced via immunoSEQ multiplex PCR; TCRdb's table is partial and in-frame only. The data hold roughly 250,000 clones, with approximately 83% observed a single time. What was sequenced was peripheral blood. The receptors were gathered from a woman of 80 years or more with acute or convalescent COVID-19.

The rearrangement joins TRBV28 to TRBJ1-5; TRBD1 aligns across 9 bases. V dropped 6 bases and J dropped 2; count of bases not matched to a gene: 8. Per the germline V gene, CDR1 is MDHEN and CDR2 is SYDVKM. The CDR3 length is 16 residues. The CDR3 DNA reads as TGTGCCAGCAGACGATACACAGGGGGCGGCAATCAGCCCCAGCATTTT. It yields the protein CASRRYTGGGNQPQHF.

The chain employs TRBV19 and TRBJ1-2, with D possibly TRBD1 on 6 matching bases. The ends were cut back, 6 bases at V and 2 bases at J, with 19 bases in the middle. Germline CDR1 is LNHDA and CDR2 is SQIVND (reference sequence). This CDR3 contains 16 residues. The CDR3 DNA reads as TGTGCCAGTAGCCAAGGACAGTCGTGGCCAAACTATGGCTACACCTTC. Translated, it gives CASSQGQSWPNYGYTF. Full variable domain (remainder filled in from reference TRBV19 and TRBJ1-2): DGGITQSPKYLFRKEGQNVTLSCEQNLNHDAMYWYRQDPGQGLRLIYYSQIVNDFQKGDIAEGYSVSREKKESFPLTVTSAQKNPTAFYLCASSQGQSWPNYGYTFGSGTRLTVV.

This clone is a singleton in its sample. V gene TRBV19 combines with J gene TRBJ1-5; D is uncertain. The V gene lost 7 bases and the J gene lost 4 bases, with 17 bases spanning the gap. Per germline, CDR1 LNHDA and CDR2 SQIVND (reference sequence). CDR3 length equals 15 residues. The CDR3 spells CASTSTGGINQPQHF. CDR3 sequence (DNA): TGTGCCAGTACCTCGACGGGTGGCATAAATCAGCCCCAGCATTTT.

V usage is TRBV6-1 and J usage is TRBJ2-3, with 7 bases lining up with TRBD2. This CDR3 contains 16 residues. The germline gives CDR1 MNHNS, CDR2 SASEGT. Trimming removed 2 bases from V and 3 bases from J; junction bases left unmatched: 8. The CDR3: CASSENPTSRTDTQYF. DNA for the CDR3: TGTGCCAGCAGTGAAAACCCGACTAGCCGGACAGATACGCAGTATTTT.

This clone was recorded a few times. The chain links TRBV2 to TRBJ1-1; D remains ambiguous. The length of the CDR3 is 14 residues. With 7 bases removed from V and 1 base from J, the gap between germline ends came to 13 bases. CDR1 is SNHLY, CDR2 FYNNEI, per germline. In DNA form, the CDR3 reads TGTGCCAGCACGATTGCGGAAAAGAACACTGAAGCTTTCTTT. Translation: CASTIAEKNTEAFF.